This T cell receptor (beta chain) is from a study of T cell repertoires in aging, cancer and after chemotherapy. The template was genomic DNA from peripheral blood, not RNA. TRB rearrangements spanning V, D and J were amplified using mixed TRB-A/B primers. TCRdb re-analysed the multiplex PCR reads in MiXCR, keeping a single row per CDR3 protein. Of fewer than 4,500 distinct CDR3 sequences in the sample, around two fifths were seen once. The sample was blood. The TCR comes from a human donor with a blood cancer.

CDR3 nucleotide sequence: TGCGCCAGCAGCATTAACACCGGGGAGCTGTTTTTT. Translating it yields CASSINTGELFF. The chain uses TRBV5-1 and TRBJ2-2, with no clear D. CDR1 SGHRS and CDR2 YFSETQ come from the germline V gene. The CDR3 has 12 residues. V shed 4 bases and J shed 2 bases, with 3 bases lying between them.